This TCR beta chain stems from a study of CD8 T cells in ankylosing spondylitis. Points from the study as a whole: Made up of about eight highly homologous variants, a TCR beta motif appeared characteristic of ankylosing spondylitis blood.

As the method for making TCR beta libraries, quantitative 5'-RACE with molecular barcodes was used. Using its own MiXCR run on the 5' RACE reads, TCRdb lists one record per CDR3 protein. The repertoire holds 700,000 to 850,000 distinct CDR3 sequences, around 11% seen once, with approximately 0.5% in the top ten. Ten or more counts support this clonotype. Its specificity is unknown. Trimming shortened V by 0 bases and J by 4 bases, and 7 bases separated the two germline ends. CDR1 is LNHNV and CDR2 is YYDKDF in the germline V gene (reference sequence). The CDR3 runs 14 residues. The rearrangement uses TRBV15 and TRBJ1-3; D uncertain. The sequenced sample was blood, either unsorted or a sorted T cell fraction (not recorded which). This clonotype was sampled from a male donor with ankylosing spondylitis. The CDR3 bases are TGTGCCACCAGCAGAGATTTTGGGGGAAACACCATATATTTT. Protein product: CATSRDFGGNTIYF. The full variable domain, in which reference TRBV15 and TRBJ1-3 provide the parts outside the CDR3, is DAMVIQNPRYQVTQFGKPVTLSCSQTLNHNVMYWYQQKSSQAPKLLFHYYDKDFNNEADTPDNFQSRRPNTSFCFLDIRSPGLGDTAMYLCATSRDFGGNTIYFGEGSWLTVV.